This is a list of T cell receptor beta chains from one sample in a study of blood T cells in healthy people across ages. A single record per CDR3 protein comes from TCRdb applying MiXCR to the 5' RACE reads. Of about a million distinct CDR3 sequences detected, approximately 50% appear once; the ten largest clones hold around a fifth. Sequenced sample: blood. These receptors all stem from an older woman in good health. CDR3s include the opening cysteine and the closing phenylalanine or tryptophan. A D gene is named only where the DNA matches it firmly. A clone size is listed for some rows: how often the clone was seen (once, few, many), or a class if it is expanded.

v_gene	j_gene	abundance	d_gene	CDR3nt	CDR3aa
TRBV20-1	TRBJ2-3	.	.	TGCAGTGCTAGCATGGGATCAGATACGCAGTATTTT	CSASMGSDTQYF
TRBV12-3/TRBV12-4	TRBJ2-1	few	.	TGTGCCACATCCCGGGGCAGGGGTCGGGATGAGCAGTTCTTC	CATSRGRGRDEQFF
TRBV30	TRBJ2-2	.	.	TGTGCCTGGAGTGGGGGTGCTGAAACCGGGGAGCTGTTTTTT	CAWSGGAETGELFF
TRBV7-9	TRBJ2-3	.	TRBD2	TGTGCCAGCAGCTCCCCCAGAACTAGCGGGAGAAGTTCAGATACGCAGTATTTT	CASSSPRTSGRSSDTQYF
TRBV10-3	TRBJ2-7	.	TRBD2	TGTGCCATCAGTGATCCTAGCGGGACCCCCTACGAGCAGTACTTC	CAISDPSGTPYEQYF
TRBV28	TRBJ2-5	.	TRBD2	TGTGCCAGCAGCTTAACGGGGGGAGGTTACAATGAGCAGTACTTC	CASSLTGGGYNEQYF
TRBV4-2	TRBJ2-5	.	.	TGTGCCAGCAGTCAAGGTAGCGGACAAGAAGCCGGGACCCCTCAGGAGACCCAGTACTTC	CASSQGSGQEAGTPQETQYF
TRBV6-2/TRBV6-3	TRBJ2-7	.	TRBD1	TGTGCCAGTCGAGAGGGGGCGCGGTATTGGCAGTACTTC	CASREGARYWQYF
TRBV9	TRBJ1-4	.	TRBD1	TGTGCCAGCAGCGGACAGGGGAGGGTGAATGAAAAACTGTTTTTT	CASSGQGRVNEKLFF
TRBV20-1	TRBJ2-1	.	.	TGCAGTGCTAGACGGTGGTCCAGCGCACGAACCTACAATGAGCAGTTCTTC	CSARRWSSARTYNEQFF
TRBV28	TRBJ2-7	.	TRBD2	TGTGCCAGCAGTTGGAGACTAGCCGAGCAGTACTTC	CASSWRLAEQYF
TRBV5-5	TRBJ2-7	.	.	TGTGCCAGCAGCTTGGACGCCAGGGTCTACGAGCAGTACTTC	CASSLDARVYEQYF
TRBV28	TRBJ1-2	.	.	TGTGCCAGCAGTCCCGGGGGAGGCTACCAAGCTAACTATGGCTACACCTTC	CASSPGGGYQANYGYTF
TRBV11-2	TRBJ2-7	few	.	TGTGCCAGCAGCTTCACGCCCGGTTTGAGTACCTACGAGCAGTACTTC	CASSFTPGLSTYEQYF
TRBV29-1	TRBJ2-1	.	.	TGCAGCGTTTTTAGCGGTCATGAGCAGTTCTTC	CSVFSGHEQFF
TRBV10-3	TRBJ2-2	.	.	TGTGCCCAACGGAGGAGGGAGCTGTTTTTT	CAQRRRELFF
TRBV5-1	TRBJ2-7	.	TRBD2	TGCGCCAGCAGCTTGTCCGCCGCGGGAGCAATGGACGAGCAGTACTTC	CASSLSAAGAMDEQYF
TRBV11-1	TRBJ2-5	.	TRBD2	TGTGCCAGCAGCGGGCTAGCGGGAGTCAATGAGCAGTACTTC	CASSGLAGVNEQYF
TRBV27	TRBJ1-1	.	.	TGTGCCAGCAGTCACCGAAACACTGAAGCTTTCTTT	CASSHRNTEAFF
TRBV24-1	TRBJ1-1	.	.	TGTGCCACCAGTGATTTTGGGTCGGAGGAAGCTTTCTTT	CATSDFGSEEAFF
TRBV4-1	TRBJ1-1	.	TRBD1	TGCGCCAGCAGCCAAGAGAAGGGTCGTTGGGTGGCAGGGGGCGTACAAACTGAAGCTTTCTTT	CASSQEKGRWVAGGVQTEAFF
TRBV6-5	TRBJ2-5	once	.	TGTGCCAGCAGTTACGCGAGGTTAGCCTCCGAGCAGTATTTC	CASSYARLASEQYF
TRBV19	TRBJ1-5	.	TRBD1	TGTGCCAGTAGTATGATCAGGGGGCGGTTTCAGCCCCAGCATTTT	CASSMIRGRFQPQHF
TRBV4-2	TRBJ2-3	.	TRBD1	TGTGCCAGCAGCCAAGATAAGGGACAGGTCACAGATACGCAGTATTTT	CASSQDKGQVTDTQYF
TRBV30	TRBJ1-5	few	TRBD1	TGTGCCTGGAGTGTAGGGCGGACAGGACTAGGTCGGCCCCAGCATTTT	CAWSVGRTGLGRPQHF
TRBV7-2	TRBJ1-2	few	.	TGTGCCAGCAGTCTAGGGCAGGGCGGACCCTATGGCTACACCTTC	CASSLGQGGPYGYTF
TRBV25-1	TRBJ2-7	.	.	TGTGCCAGCAGTGAAGCAGGCAGAACCTACGAGCAGTACTTC	CASSEAGRTYEQYF
TRBV6-5	TRBJ2-7	few	TRBD2	TGTGCCAGCAGTTACGGACTAGCGGGATACAATGAGCAGTACTTC	CASSYGLAGYNEQYF
TRBV7-3	TRBJ2-1	.	.	TGTGCCAGCAGCTACCCGACGCGTGCCATGCACAATGAGCAGTTCTTC	CASSYPTRAMHNEQFF
TRBV12-3/TRBV12-4	TRBJ2-5	once	.	TGTGCCAACAGTGGGACGCGACGGAAACAAGAGACCCAGTACTTC	CANSGTRRKQETQYF
TRBV5-1	TRBJ2-1	once	TRBD1	TGCGCCAGCAGCGACAGGGATGAGCAGTTCTTC	CASSDRDEQFF
TRBV6-2/TRBV6-3	TRBJ2-7	few	.	TGTGCCAGCAGTTACCGCGGCAATGAGCAGTACTTC	CASSYRGNEQYF
TRBV12-3/TRBV12-4	TRBJ2-3	.	.	TGTGCCAGCAGTTTTCCGTCTTCGATCACGCAGTATTTT	CASSFPSSITQYF
TRBV30	TRBJ1-5	.	.	TGTGCCTGGAGTGTACGTGGGGTTGGGCAGCCCCAGCATTTT	CAWSVRGVGQPQHF
TRBV12-3/TRBV12-4	TRBJ2-1	.	TRBD1	TGTGCCAGCAGTCCAGACAGGGGGGCCCCATACAATGAGCAGTTCTTC	CASSPDRGAPYNEQFF
TRBV12-3/TRBV12-4	TRBJ2-7	few	TRBD1	TGTGCCAGCAGTTCACAGGGGGCGATTCGCGAGCAGTACTTC	CASSSQGAIREQYF
TRBV28	TRBJ1-2	.	TRBD1	TGTGCCAGTCACAGGGGTTACTATGGCTACACCTTC	CASHRGYYGYTF
TRBV20-1	TRBJ2-5	.	TRBD1	TGCAGTGCAAAACAGGGGTGGAAAGAGACCCAGTACTTC	CSAKQGWKETQYF
TRBV2	TRBJ2-6	.	.	TGTGCCAGCATCTGGACATACCTCTCTGGGGCCAACGTCCTGACTTTC	CASIWTYLSGANVLTF
TRBV20-1	TRBJ1-1	.	TRBD1	TGCAGTGCCAGAAGGGGGCAAATGAACACTGAAGCTTTCTTT	CSARRGQMNTEAFF
TRBV3-1	TRBJ1-1	.	TRBD1	TGTGCCAGCAGCCAAGAGGACAGGGTTTCGGCTTTCTTT	CASSQEDRVSAFF
TRBV28	TRBJ1-1	.	.	TGTGCCAGCAGTCCCCCTCCGGGCGCAATGAACACTGAAGCTTTCTTT	CASSPPPGAMNTEAFF
TRBV12-3/TRBV12-4	TRBJ2-2	.	TRBD1	TGTGCCAGCAGGGGACAGAGGAACACCGGGGAGCTGTTTTTT	CASRGQRNTGELFF
TRBV2	TRBJ2-1	.	.	TGTGCCAGCAGTGAACAAGTGGGCGCCTACAATGAGCAGTTCTTC	CASSEQVGAYNEQFF
TRBV11-2	TRBJ1-2	.	.	TGTGCCAGCAGCTTAGACAACTATGGCCACACCTTC	CASSLDNYGHTF
TRBV4-1	TRBJ2-7	.	.	TGCGCCAGCAGCCAACTCTGGGCAGGGTCGTACGAGCAGTACTTC	CASSQLWAGSYEQYF
TRBV29-1	TRBJ2-5	.	.	.	CSVASGSGGYF
TRBV20-1	TRBJ2-3	.	.	TGCAGTGTTGGGGTAGGGAGTTGGGATACGCAGTATTTT	CSVGVGSWDTQYF
TRBV12-3/TRBV12-4	TRBJ2-7	.	TRBD1	TGTGCCAGCAGTTCGGACAGGGCGTACTACGAGCAGTACTTC	CASSSDRAYYEQYF
TRBV12-3/TRBV12-4	TRBJ2-7	few	.	TGTGCCAGCAGCGAGACCCGTTTGGGGAGTGGGGCCTCCGAGCAGTACTTC	CASSETRLGSGASEQYF
TRBV28	TRBJ2-1	once	TRBD2	TGTGCCAGCAGTGATAGCGGGAGGGCACTAGGTGAGCAGTTCTTC	CASSDSGRALGEQFF
TRBV20-1	TRBJ2-3	few	TRBD2	TGCAGTGCTAGACCTACTAGCGGGAGTATCCCAGATACGCAGTATTTT	CSARPTSGSIPDTQYF
TRBV5-6	TRBJ2-3	many	.	TGTGCCAGCAGCCCCATGGGGACAGATACGCAGTATTTT	CASSPMGTDTQYF
TRBV5-1	TRBJ2-3	.	TRBD1	TGCGCCAGCAGCTTGAAGACAGGGTCGATGAGGACAGATACGCAGTATTTT	CASSLKTGSMRTDTQYF
TRBV3-1	TRBJ2-2	.	TRBD2	TGTGCCAGCAGCCAGGGACTAGCGGGGCGTCGGACCGGGGAGCTGTTTTTT	CASSQGLAGRRTGELFF